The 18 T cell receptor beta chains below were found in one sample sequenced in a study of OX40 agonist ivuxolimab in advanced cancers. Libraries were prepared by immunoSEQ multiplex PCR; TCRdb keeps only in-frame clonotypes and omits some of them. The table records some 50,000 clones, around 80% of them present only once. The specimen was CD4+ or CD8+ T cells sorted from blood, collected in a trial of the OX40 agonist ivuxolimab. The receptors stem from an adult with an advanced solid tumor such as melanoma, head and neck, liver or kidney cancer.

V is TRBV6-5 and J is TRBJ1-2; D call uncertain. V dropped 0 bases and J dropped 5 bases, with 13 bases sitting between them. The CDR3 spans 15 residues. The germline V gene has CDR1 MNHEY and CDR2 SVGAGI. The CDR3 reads CASSYSRFGIYGYTF. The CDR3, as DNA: TGTGCCAGCAGTTACTCGAGGTTTGGGATTTATGGCTACACCTTC.

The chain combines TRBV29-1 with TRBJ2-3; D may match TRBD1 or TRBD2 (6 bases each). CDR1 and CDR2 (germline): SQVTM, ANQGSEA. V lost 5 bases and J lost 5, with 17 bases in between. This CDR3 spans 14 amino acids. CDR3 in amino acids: CSVQWGALGDTQYF. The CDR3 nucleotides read TGCAGCGTTCAGTGGGGGGCGCTGGGAGATACGCAGTATTTT.

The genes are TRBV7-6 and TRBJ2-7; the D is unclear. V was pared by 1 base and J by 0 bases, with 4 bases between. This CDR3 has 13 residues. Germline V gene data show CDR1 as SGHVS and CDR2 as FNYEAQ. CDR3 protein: CASSLEVSYEQYF. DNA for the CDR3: TGTGCCAGCAGCTTAGAGGTCTCCTACGAGCAGTACTTC.

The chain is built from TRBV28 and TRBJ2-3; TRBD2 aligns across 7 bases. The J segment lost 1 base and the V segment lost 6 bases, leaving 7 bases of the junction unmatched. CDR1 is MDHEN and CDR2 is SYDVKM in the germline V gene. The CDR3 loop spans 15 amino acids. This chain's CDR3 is CASSLGLVGTDTQYF. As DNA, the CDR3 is TGTGCCAGCAGCCTCGGACTAGTTGGCACAGATACGCAGTATTTT.

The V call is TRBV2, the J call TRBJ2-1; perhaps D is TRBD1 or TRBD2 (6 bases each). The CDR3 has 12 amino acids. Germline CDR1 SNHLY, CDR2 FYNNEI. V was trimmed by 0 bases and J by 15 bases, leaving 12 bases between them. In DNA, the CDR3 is TGTGCCAGCAGTGAAGCCGGCGGAGGGGGGTTCTTC. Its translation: CASSEAGGGGFF.

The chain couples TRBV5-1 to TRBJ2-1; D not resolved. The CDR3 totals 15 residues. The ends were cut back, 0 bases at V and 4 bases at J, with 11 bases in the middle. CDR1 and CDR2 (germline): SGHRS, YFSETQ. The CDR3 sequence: CASSLDLGKYNEQFF. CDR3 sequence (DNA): TGCGCCAGCAGCTTGGATTTGGGCAAGTACAATGAGCAGTTCTTC.

CDR3 bases: TGCGCCAGCAGCTTTACAGGGAACACTGAAGCTTTCTTT. Its translation: CASSFTGNTEAFF. The chain joins TRBV5-1 to TRBJ1-1; D possibly corresponds to TRBD1 (5 bases). V lost 2 bases, J lost 1 base, and 6 bases lay in between. In germline, CDR1 is SGHRS, CDR2 YFSETQ. This CDR3 is built from 13 residues.

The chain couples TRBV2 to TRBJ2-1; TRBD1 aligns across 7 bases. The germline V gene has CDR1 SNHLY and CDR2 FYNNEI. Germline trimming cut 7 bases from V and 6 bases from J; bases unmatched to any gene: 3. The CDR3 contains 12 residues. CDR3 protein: CASNDRVNEQFF. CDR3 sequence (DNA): TGTGCCAGCAATGACAGGGTCAATGAGCAGTTCTTC. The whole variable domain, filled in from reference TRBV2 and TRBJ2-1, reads EPEVTQTPSHQVTQMGQEVILRCVPISNHLYFYWYRQILGQKVEFLVSFYNNEISEKSEIFDDQFSVERPDGSNFTLKIRSTKLEDSAMYFCASNDRVNEQFFGPGTRLTVL.

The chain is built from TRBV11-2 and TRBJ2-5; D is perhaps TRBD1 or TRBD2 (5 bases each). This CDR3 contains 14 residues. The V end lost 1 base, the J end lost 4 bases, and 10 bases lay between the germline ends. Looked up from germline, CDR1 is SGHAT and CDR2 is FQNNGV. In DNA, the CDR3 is TGTGCCAGCAGCTTAGGGCCAGGGAGAGAGACCCAGTACTTC. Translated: CASSLGPGRETQYF.

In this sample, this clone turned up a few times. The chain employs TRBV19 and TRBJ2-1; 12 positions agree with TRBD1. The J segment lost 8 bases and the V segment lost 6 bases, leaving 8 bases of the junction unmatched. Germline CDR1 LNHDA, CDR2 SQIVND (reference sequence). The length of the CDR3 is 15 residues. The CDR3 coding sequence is TGTGCCAGTAGAAAGGGACAGGGGGCGTTGTATGAGCAGTTCTTC. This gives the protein CASRKGQGALYEQFF. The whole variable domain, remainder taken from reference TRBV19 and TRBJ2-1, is DGGITQSPKYLFRKEGQNVTLSCEQNLNHDAMYWYRQDPGQGLRLIYYSQIVNDFQKGDIAEGYSVSREKKESFPLTVTSAQKNPTAFYLCASRKGQGALYEQFFGPGTRLTVL.

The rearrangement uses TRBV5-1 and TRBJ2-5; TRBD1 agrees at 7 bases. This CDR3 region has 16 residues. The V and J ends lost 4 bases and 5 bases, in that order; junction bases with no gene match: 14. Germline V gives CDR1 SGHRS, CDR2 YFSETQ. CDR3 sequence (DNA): TGCGCCAGCAGCACCGCCCCGACAGGGATCGGCGAGACCCAGTACTTC. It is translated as CASSTAPTGIGETQYF.

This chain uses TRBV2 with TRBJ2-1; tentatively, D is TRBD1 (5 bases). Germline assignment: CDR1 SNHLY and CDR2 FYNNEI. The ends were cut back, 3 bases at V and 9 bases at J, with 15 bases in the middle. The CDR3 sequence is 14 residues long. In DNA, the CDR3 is TGTGCCAGCAGTGATCCTAGGCAGGGCGGTGAGCAGTTCTTC. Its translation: CASSDPRQGGEQFF. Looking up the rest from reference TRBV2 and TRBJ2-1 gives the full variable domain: EPEVTQTPSHQVTQMGQEVILRCVPISNHLYFYWYRQILGQKVEFLVSFYNNEISEKSEIFDDQFSVERPDGSNFTLKIRSTKLEDSAMYFCASSDPRQGGEQFFGPGTRLTVL.

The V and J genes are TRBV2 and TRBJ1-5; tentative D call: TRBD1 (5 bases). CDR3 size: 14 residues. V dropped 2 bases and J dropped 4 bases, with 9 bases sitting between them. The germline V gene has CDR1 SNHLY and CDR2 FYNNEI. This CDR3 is CASSEWGVNQPQHF. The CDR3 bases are TGTGCCAGCAGTGAATGGGGGGTTAATCAGCCCCAGCATTTT.

Here the CDR3 reads CASSVAAGGVAYNEQFF. CDR3 nucleotide sequence: TGTGCCAGCAGCGTAGCCGCTGGGGGGGTGGCCTACAATGAGCAGTTCTTC. The chain employs TRBV9 and TRBJ2-1; TRBD2 matches at 7 bases. This CDR3 is built from 17 residues. Trimming removed 0 bases from V and 2 bases from J; junction bases left unmatched: 8. Germline lookup yields CDR1 SGDLS and CDR2 YYNGEE. The complete variable domain, with remaining parts taken from reference TRBV9 and TRBJ2-1, reads DSGVTQTPKHLITATGQRVTLRCSPRSGDLSVYWYQQSLDQGLQFLIQYYNGEERAKGNILERFSAQQFPDLHSELNLSSLELGDSALYFCASSVAAGGVAYNEQFFGPGTRLTVL.

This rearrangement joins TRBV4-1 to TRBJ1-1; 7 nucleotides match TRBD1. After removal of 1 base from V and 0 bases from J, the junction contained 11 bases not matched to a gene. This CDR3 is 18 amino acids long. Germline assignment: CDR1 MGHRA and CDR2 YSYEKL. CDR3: CASSQGRNRGPLNTEAFF. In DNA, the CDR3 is TGCGCCAGCAGCCAAGGCCGAAACAGGGGACCCTTGAACACTGAAGCTTTCTTT.

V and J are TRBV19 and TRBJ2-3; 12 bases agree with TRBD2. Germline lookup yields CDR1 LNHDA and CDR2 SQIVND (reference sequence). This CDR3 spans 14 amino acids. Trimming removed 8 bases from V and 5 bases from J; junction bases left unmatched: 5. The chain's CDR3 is CASRTSGMGDTQYF. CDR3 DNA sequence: TGTGCCAGTCGGACTAGCGGGATGGGAGATACGCAGTATTTT.

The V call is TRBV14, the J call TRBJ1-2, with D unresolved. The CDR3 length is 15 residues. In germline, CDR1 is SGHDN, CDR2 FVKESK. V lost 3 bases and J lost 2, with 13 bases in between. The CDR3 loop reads CASSHRRGENYGYTF. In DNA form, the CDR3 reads TGTGCCAGCAGCCACCGTCGAGGAGAGAACTATGGCTACACCTTC.

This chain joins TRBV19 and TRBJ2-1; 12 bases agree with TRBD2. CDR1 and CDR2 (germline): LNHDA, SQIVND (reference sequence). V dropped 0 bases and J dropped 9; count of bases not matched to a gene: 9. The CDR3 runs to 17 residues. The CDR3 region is CASSIEFSSGRASEQFF. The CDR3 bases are TGTGCCAGTAGTATAGAATTTTCTAGCGGGAGGGCTAGTGAGCAGTTCTTC.